The clone carrying this T cell receptor (beta chain) occurred a few times. Its antigen is currently unknown. These data originate in a study of CD8+ T cells in alopecia areata. Study-wide findings and caveats: TCR sharing across patients was less clear than in mice, possibly HLA-related. Sequence data from scalp samples additionally include resident alphabeta T cells of normal skin.

Between the trimmed V and J ends, which lost 7 bases and 7 bases, there was a span of 20 bases. The CDR3 extends over 13 amino acids. Germline CDR1 is SQVTM and CDR2 is ANQGSEA. As the sequencing template, cDNA was produced by extracting RNA and reverse transcribing it. Produced via immunoSEQ multiplex PCR; TCRdb's table is partial and in-frame only. Counted here are some 120,000 clones, 45% to 65% occurring once; the ten biggest clones make up under 5%. Obtained from alopecia areata patients were lesional scalp punch biopsies along with peripheral blood. Both CD4+ and CD8+ T cells were separated by sorting PBMCs.

The rearrangement uses TRBV29-1 and TRBJ2-7; D is possibly TRBD1 or TRBD2 (6 bases each). This TCR derives from a human donor with alopecia areata. Here the sequenced sample was CD4+ T cells sorted from blood, taken at week 0. CDR3 DNA: TGCAGCGCCCGGGGGCAGGGCCACGTTGAGCAGTACTTC. Its protein product is CSARGQGHVEQYF.